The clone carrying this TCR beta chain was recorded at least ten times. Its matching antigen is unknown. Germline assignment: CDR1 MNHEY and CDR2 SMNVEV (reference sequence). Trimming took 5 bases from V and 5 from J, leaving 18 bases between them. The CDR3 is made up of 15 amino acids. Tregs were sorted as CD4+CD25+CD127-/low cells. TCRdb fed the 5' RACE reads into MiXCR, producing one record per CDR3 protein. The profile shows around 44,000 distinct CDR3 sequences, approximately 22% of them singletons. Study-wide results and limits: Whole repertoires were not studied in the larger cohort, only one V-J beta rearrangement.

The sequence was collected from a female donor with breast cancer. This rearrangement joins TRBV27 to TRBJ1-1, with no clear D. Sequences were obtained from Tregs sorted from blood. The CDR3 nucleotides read TGTGCCAGCAGTCCTCTACTAGGGTTGGGAACTGAAGCTTTCTTT. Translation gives CASSPLLGLGTEAFF.